The 7 T cell receptor beta chains in this list originate from one sample, sequenced in a study of T cell responses to AZD1222 COVID-19 vaccine (dated by TCRdb to the early 2020s). Library creation used the immunoSEQ multiplex PCR assay. The table comes from immuneACCESS by way of TCRdb, which keeps in-frame sequences with V and J called. Part of the clones is missing from these tables; in studies checked, under half for an unresolved V gene and the rest for unknown reasons. A total of 180,000 or so clones appear in this sample, about 90% of them only once. The ten largest clones represent 3.5% to 5.5% of the sample. The sample's time point label, in plain terms: about 28 days (+/-7) after the second vaccine dose. The treatment or condition label of this sample denotes: meningococcal conjugate vaccine given as trial control. Sequences were derived from peripheral blood, sampled 28 days after the second dose of the MenACWY control vaccine. The receptors originated from an adult who received the MenACWY meningococcal vaccine as a control.

The chain uses TRBV27 and TRBJ1-1, with TRBD1 as a possible D gene (5 bases). The CDR3 has 15 residues. Deletions cut 4 bases from V and 0 bases from J, with 12 bases between. The germline V gene encodes CDR1 MNHEY and CDR2 SMNVEV (reference sequence). The CDR3 DNA reads as TGTGCCAGCAGTTGGGGCATAGCACTGAACACTGAAGCTTTCTTT. It specifies CASSWGIALNTEAFF.

The V gene is TRBV5-6, the J gene TRBJ2-5, with 7 bases that match TRBD2. V lost 4 bases, J lost 2 bases, and 2 bases stayed unmatched. The CDR3 has 13 amino acids. CDR1 SGHDT and CDR2 YYEEEE come from the germline V gene. CDR3 bases: TGTGCCAGCAGCCCGGGACTACAAGAGACCCAGTACTTC. As protein: CASSPGLQETQYF.

The chain is built from TRBV5-1 and TRBJ2-7, with D maybe TRBD1 (6 bases). The CDR3 length is 14 residues. Trimming took off 4 bases at V and 0 bases at J, with 11 bases between the two ends. Germline V lookup: CDR1 SGHRS, CDR2 YFSETQ. The CDR3 coding sequence is TGCGCCAGCAGCAATCAGGGGCACTCCTACGAGCAGTACTTC. Residues: CASSNQGHSYEQYF.

This chain connects TRBV12-3 or TRBV12-4 to TRBJ2-1, with D perhaps being TRBD1 or TRBD2 (5 bases each). The CDR3 consists of 13 residues. With 2 bases removed from V and 10 bases from J, the gap between germline ends came to 12 bases. CDR3 region: CASSLNMGVEQFF. As DNA, the CDR3 is TGTGCCAGCAGTTTAAATATGGGGGTAGAGCAGTTCTTC.

The CDR3, as DNA: TGTGCCAGCAGCCCCGGCAGGGGTTTTGGAAACACCATATATTTT. Amino acid sequence: CASSPGRGFGNTIYF. This sequence joins TRBV5-4 and TRBJ1-3; TRBD1 might be the D (6 bases). Germline CDR1 and CDR2: SGHNT and YYREEE (reference sequence). This CDR3 comprises 15 residues. The V end lost 4 bases, the J end lost 3 bases, and 14 bases lay between the germline ends. Combining the CDR3 with reference TRBV5-4 and TRBJ1-3 gives the whole variable domain ETGVTQSPTHLIKTRGQQVTLRCSSQSGHNTVSWYQQALGQGPQFIFQYYREEENGRGNFPPRFSGLQFPNYSSELNVNALELDDSALYLCASSPGRGFGNTIYFGEGSWLTVV.

The CDR3 coding sequence is TGTGCCAGCAGCCCTACAGGGGGGGAGACCCAGTACTTC. Translated, it gives CASSPTGGETQYF. The V and J genes are TRBV2 and TRBJ2-5; 8 bases are shared with TRBD1. J was trimmed by 5 bases and V by 6 bases; bases with no gene match: 5. The CDR3 spans 13 residues. Germline V gene lookup returns CDR1 SNHLY and CDR2 FYNNEI.

The V gene is TRBV5-4, the J gene TRBJ2-2, with 7 bases identical to TRBD1. CDR1 SGHNT and CDR2 YYREEE come from the germline V gene (reference sequence). This CDR3 is built from 16 residues. The V gene end was trimmed by 4 bases and the J gene end by 5 bases; junction bases not matched to a gene: 11. This chain's CDR3 is CASSQGGRGTTGELFF. Written as DNA, the CDR3 is TGTGCCAGCAGCCAGGGTGGCAGGGGGACGACCGGGGAGCTGTTTTTT. Supplemented by reference TRBV5-4 and TRBJ2-2, the full variable domain reads ETGVTQSPTHLIKTRGQQVTLRCSSQSGHNTVSWYQQALGQGPQFIFQYYREEENGRGNFPPRFSGLQFPNYSSELNVNALELDDSALYLCASSQGGRGTTGELFFGEGSRLTVL.